These 5 T cell receptor beta chains were sequenced from one sample in a study of T cells in Graves' hyperthyroidism and ophthalmopathy. The source material, RNA transcripts, was used to amplify TCR beta CDR3 regions. The HTBI primer set served for first-round RT-PCR of the TCR CDR3. TCRdb independently ran MiXCR on the multiplex PCR reads; one entry per CDR3 protein. Among 500,000 to 650,000 distinct CDR3 sequences listed, 13% to 15% were seen once. Sequencing input: blood. The origin of the receptors is a woman in her fifties or sixties with Graves' ophthalmopathy.

This clonotype was counted a single time. The chain carries TRBV27 and TRBJ2-1, with a weak D call TRBD2 (5 bases). The V gene lost 7 bases and the J gene lost 5 bases, with 12 bases spanning the gap. CDR1 and CDR2 (germline): MNHEY, SMNVEV (reference sequence). There are 13 residues in the CDR3. The CDR3 sequence: CASNVLVNNEQFF. For the CDR3, the DNA is TGTGCCAGCAACGTACTAGTTAACAATGAGCAGTTCTTC.

This clonotype was counted at least ten times. The chain is built from TRBV7-8 and TRBJ2-1; D assignment may be TRBD1 or TRBD2 (5 bases each). The CDR3 spans 16 residues. V dropped 2 bases and J dropped 0 bases, with 11 bases sitting between them. Germline V gives CDR1 SGHVS, CDR2 FQNEAQ. CDR3 protein: CASSLRSGPSYNEQFF. DNA for the CDR3: TGTGCCAGCAGCTTAAGATCGGGACCCTCCTACAATGAGCAGTTCTTC.

This clonotype occurred many times. V and J are TRBV28 and TRBJ2-7; 8 bases agree with TRBD2. The CDR3 length is 16 residues. The junction had 12 bases not matched to a gene; V was cut back by 4 bases and J by 4 bases. In germline, CDR1 is MDHEN, CDR2 SYDVKM. DNA of the CDR3: TGTGCCAGCAGTTGCGGACTAGCCGAAATGGATTACGAGCAGTACTTC. The encoded protein is CASSCGLAEMDYEQYF.

This clonotype was recorded a few times. The CDR3 DNA sequence: TGTGCCAGCAGTTTATCCGGGCCCCGAACTAACTATGGCTACACCTTC. Translating it yields CASSLSGPRTNYGYTF. The J gene is TRBJ1-2, the V gene TRBV27; D unclear. Trimming took off 0 bases at V and 0 bases at J, with 11 bases between the two ends. The CDR3 loop spans 16 amino acids. Germline CDR1 is MNHEY and CDR2 is SMNVEV (reference sequence).

This clonotype was seen at least ten times. The chain recombines TRBV3-1 with TRBJ1-3, with a tentative D call TRBD1 (5 bases). Germline CDR1 LGHDT, CDR2 YNNKEL (reference sequence). The ends were cut back, 8 bases at V and 2 bases at J, with 10 bases in the middle. This CDR3 has 13 residues. The CDR3 bases are TGTGCCAGCGCCAGGGTGCCTGGAAACACCATATATTTT. Its protein product is CASARVPGNTIYF. Looking up the rest from reference TRBV3-1 and TRBJ1-3 gives the full variable domain: DTAVSQTPKYLVTQMGNDKSIKCEQNLGHDTMYWYKQDSKKFLKIMFSYNNKELIINETVPNRFSPKSPDKAHLNLHINSLELGDSAVYFCASARVPGNTIYFGEGSWLTVV.